This T cell receptor beta chain derives from a study of response to subunit inactivated influenza vaccine (dated by TCRdb to 2016 to 2019). Describing the broader study: To follow how T cells responded to a trivalent subunit inactivated influenza vaccine, the researchers relied on deep quantitative profiling of the T cell receptor repertoire.

This clonotype was picked up a small number of times. Its cognate antigen has yet to be identified. It has no much larger one-base neighbor in the sample; base qualities were not kept. Compared with germline, V lacks 5 bases and J lacks 4 bases; bases without a gene match: 16. From a lookup of the germline V gene (reference sequence), CDR1 and CDR2 are LGHDT and YNNKEL. The CDR3 runs 19 residues from the cysteine to the phenylalanine. Kept here is only the CDR3 DNA, which spans 57 bases and is read in frame from base 1. The library came from RT-PCR. TCRdb names Illumina HiSeq 2500 as the instrument used. TCRdb passed the public sequencing reads through fastp at Q25 and MiXCR, retaining productive beta sequences. Rows are unified per CDR3 protein, each entry keeping the most common DNA and genes. Across this sample there are about 500,000 distinct CDR3 sequences, with approximately 15% seen only once. The ten biggest clones cover less than 4% of the sample.

What the study reported, not specific to this receptor: It was suggested by the authors that each seasonal influenza vaccination may recruit only a limited number of new T cells.

The chain was built from TRBV3-1 and TRBJ2-1; 11 bases in the middle match TRBD2. The receptor comes from a man in his fifties or sixties who received an inactivated influenza vaccine. Donor details come from another sample of the same person, matched by shared clones. This sample comprised CD4+ T cells sorted from PBMCs, obtained approximately 25 months after vaccination. The nucleotide sequence reads TGTGCCAGCAGCTCCCCCGCCTCTAGCGGGGGGAGAGATTACAATGAGCAGTTCTTC. The encoded protein is CASSSPASSGGRDYNEQFF.